This T cell receptor beta chain emerged from a study of human T cells and chemical hapten exposure. At the level of the study: Researchers reported sensitizing a 2 cm by 2 cm upper inner arm skin site with 2% DPC. The patient population, which was mostly female, had alopecia areata, totalis or universalis.

Each CDR3 protein gets one entry after TCRdb re-called the RACE reads with MiXCR. The sample holds some 42,000 distinct CDR3 sequences, 8.5% to 10% seen once. As for time point: patch test 2, 6 weeks after DPC sensitization. The treatment was: therapeutic diphenylcyclopropenone sensitization with weekly scalp DPC. The template was total RNA from unfractionated whole blood. The CDR3 consists of 16 residues. Germline CDR1 is MNHEY and CDR2 is SVGAGI. V trimming: 2 bases; J trimming: 4 bases; junction bases outside the gene matches: 9. The source of this sequence is a woman aged 25 to 39 with alopecia areata. Some clones in this sample may be carry-over from other donors' samples. The sample was whole blood, taken in connection with sensitization to the hapten diphenylcyclopropenone (DPC). This sequence joins TRBV6-5 and TRBJ1-1, with TRBD1 matching 8 bases. This CDR3 is CASSYRAGGLVTEAFF. CDR3 in DNA: TGTGCCAGCAGTTACCGGGCAGGGGGCCTTGTCACTGAAGCTTTCTTT.